This TCR beta chain was captured by sequencing in a study of T cells in Graves' hyperthyroidism and ophthalmopathy. This clonotype was observed many times. Germline V gives CDR1 SGDLS, CDR2 YYNGEE. This CDR3 spans 15 amino acids. V gave up 0 bases and J gave up 4 bases, with 13 bases separating them. TCR beta CDR3 sequences were amplified from RNA transcripts. An initial round of RT-PCR targeting the TCR CDR3 relied on the HTBI primer set. TCRdb called the multiplex PCR reads again in MiXCR, with one record for every CDR3 protein. The sample holds 600,000 to 750,000 distinct CDR3 sequences; around a sixth are singletons and the top ten take around 15%.

The source is a man aged 45-60 years with Graves' hyperthyroidism. Sequencing was performed on blood. The chain is built from TRBV9 and TRBJ2-5; D is undetermined. Here the CDR3 DNA reads TGTGCCAGCAGCGTAGACGACACCGTATCAGAGACCCAGTACTTC. Translation gives CASSVDDTVSETQYF.